Listed below are T cell receptor beta chains from one sample, sequenced in a study of early T cells in non-severe SARS-CoV-2 infection. One entry per CDR3 protein, called by TCRdb with MiXCR from the 5' RACE reads. The data show roughly 120,000 distinct CDR3 sequences, roughly an eighth seen once. This specimen consisted of whole blood, obtained at baseline. All receptors come from an adult who was a healthcare worker with PCR-confirmed SARS-CoV-2 infection or an uninfected control (not recorded which). Each CDR3 is given with its conserved first and last residue.

TRBV28 CASSPWGPYNEQFF
TRBV20-1 CSASGLPGGTSYNEQFF
TRBV4-1 CASSQVAGLAREQYF
TRBV12-3/TRBV12-4 CASSARDGLFGQPQHF
TRBV7-2 CASSLYLSETQYF
TRBV7-9 CASSLEQGTDTQYF
TRBV11-2 CASSLHSGTSVNTQYF
TRBV7-9 CASSLALGTGRNTEAFF
TRBV2 CASSEVGLSGNTIYF
TRBV29-1 CSVEPGTAGSYNEQFF
TRBV5-1 CASSLAPGDPYEQYF
TRBV7-2 CASSLVDGGSNYGYTF
TRBV4-1 CASKLTPGRQGTGNTIYF
TRBV12-3/TRBV12-4 CASSSFYGYTF
TRBV21-1 CASSPPLGPTYEQYF
TRBV20-1 CSGGGTEAFF
TRBV7-9 CASIPIRDGYTF
TRBV12-3/TRBV12-4 CASSLGQPTYEQYF
TRBV15 CATTGGSYNEQFF
TRBV27 CASSLLGRSLGSGANVLTF
TRBV7-9 CASSRRDGLMNTEAFF
TRBV20-1 CSARQGVNSPLHF
TRBV29-1 CSVELAGTGRNNEQFF
TRBV5-4 CASSSVRGAGMDTQYF
TRBV27 CASSLDPTLALDYNEQFF
TRBV10-3 CAISESLDEQFF
TRBV4-2 CASSQDWGAQYF
TRBV7-6 CASSLAIAGGDTDTQYF
TRBV6-5 CASTHGGNGYTF
TRBV20-1 CSARDGPETPMGAFF
TRBV10-1 CASSEGSTDTQYF
TRBV6-6 CASSYSAGGAGELFF
TRBV28 CASSKTVYEQYF
TRBV29-1 CSVRDSLPEQFF
TRBV5-1 CASSLTRIQGYTF
TRBV18 CASSPGQSEKLFF
TRBV29-1 CSVGRSGANVLTF
TRBV20-1 CSAQGGGQSSYEQYF
TRBV18 CASSPAAGTQPQHF
TRBV21-1 CASSKEGYEQYF
TRBV23-1 CASKLAGPAGELFF
TRBV5-1 CASSELQGRSTEAFF
TRBV9 CASSSPQGNNEQFF